These 3 T cell receptor beta chains share one sample of origin, sequenced in a study of radiation and T cells in renal cell carcinoma. Time point meaning: baseline pretreatment blood. Regarding treatment: 15 Gy SBRT to primary tumor, nephrectomy 4 weeks later. Clones were sequenced by immunoSEQ multiplex PCR, and TCRdb holds only the in-frame ones, with some missing. There are about 130,000 clones in the sample; approximately 80% occur only once, and around 3% lies in the top ten. Sample: blood, taken from a patient whose treatment included radiotherapy and nephrectomy. These receptors all stem from a woman aged 60 to 75 with renal cell carcinoma.

This sequence joins TRBV10-3 and TRBJ2-5; 7 positions match TRBD1. The better agreement between TRBJ2-7 and the DNA end casts doubt on the J call. The CDR3 runs to 16 residues. Germline V CDR1 and CDR2: ENHRY, SYGVKD. CDR3 in DNA: TGTGCCATCAGTGAGTCGCTGGGACAGAAAACCTACGAGCAGTACTTC. Protein sequence: CAISESLGQKTYEQYF.

This chain links TRBV11-1 with TRBJ2-7; D unclear. This CDR3 spans 13 amino acids. Germline V gene data show CDR1 as SGHAT and CDR2 as FQDESV (reference sequence). The V and J ends lost 5 bases and 0 bases respectively, with 8 bases between them. CDR3 region: CASSPDPSYEQYF. DNA for the CDR3: TGTGCCAGCAGCCCGGATCCCTCCTACGAGCAGTACTTC.

The V and J genes are TRBV5-6 and TRBJ2-1; TRBD2 aligns across 8 bases. CDR3 size: 16 residues. J lost 4 bases, V lost 2 bases, and 8 bases had no gene match. Germline V gene data show CDR1 as SGHDT and CDR2 as YYEEEE. The CDR3 spells CASSFLTSGDYNEQFF. CDR3 coding DNA: TGTGCCAGCAGCTTCTTAACTAGCGGCGATTACAATGAGCAGTTCTTC.